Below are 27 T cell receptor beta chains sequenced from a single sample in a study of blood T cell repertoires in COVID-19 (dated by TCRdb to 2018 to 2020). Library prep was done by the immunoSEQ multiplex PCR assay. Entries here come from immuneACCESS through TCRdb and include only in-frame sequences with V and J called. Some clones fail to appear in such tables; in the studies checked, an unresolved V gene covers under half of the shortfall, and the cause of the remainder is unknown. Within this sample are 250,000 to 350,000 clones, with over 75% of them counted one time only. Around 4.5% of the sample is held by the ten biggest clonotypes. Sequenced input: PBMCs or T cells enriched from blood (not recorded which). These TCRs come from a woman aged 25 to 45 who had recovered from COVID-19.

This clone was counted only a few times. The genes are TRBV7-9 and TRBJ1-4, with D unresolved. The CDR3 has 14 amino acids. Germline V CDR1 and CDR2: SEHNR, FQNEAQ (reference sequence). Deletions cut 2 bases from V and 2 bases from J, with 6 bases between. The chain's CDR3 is CASSLSITNEKLFF. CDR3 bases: TGTGCCAGCAGCTTATCTATTACTAATGAAAAACTGTTTTTT. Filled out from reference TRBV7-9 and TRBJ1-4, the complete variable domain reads DTGVSQNPRHKITKRGQNVTFRCDPISEHNRLYWYRQTLGQGPEFLTYFQNEAQLEKSRLLSDRFSAERPKGSFSTLEIQRTEQGDSAMYLCASSLSITNEKLFFGSGTQLSVL.

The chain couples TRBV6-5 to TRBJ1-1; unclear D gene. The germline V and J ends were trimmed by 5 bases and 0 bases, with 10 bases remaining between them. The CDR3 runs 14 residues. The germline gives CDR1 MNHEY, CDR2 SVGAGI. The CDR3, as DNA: TGTGCCAGCAGTATACTAGGTCTGAACACTGAAGCTTTCTTT. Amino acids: CASSILGLNTEAFF.

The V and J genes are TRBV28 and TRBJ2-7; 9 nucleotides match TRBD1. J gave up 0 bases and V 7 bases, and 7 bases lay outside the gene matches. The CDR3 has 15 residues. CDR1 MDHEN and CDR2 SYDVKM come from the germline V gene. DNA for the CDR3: TGTGCCAGCATTCGATCGGGACAGGGCTCCTACGAGCAGTACTTC. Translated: CASIRSGQGSYEQYF.

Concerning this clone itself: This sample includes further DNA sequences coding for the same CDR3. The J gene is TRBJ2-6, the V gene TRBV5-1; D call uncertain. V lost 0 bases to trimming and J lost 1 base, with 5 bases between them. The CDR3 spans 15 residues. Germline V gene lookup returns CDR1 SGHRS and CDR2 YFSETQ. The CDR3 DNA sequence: TGCGCCAGCAGCTTGGCCGGGTCTGGGGCCAACGTCCTGACTTTC. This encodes CASSLAGSGANVLTF.

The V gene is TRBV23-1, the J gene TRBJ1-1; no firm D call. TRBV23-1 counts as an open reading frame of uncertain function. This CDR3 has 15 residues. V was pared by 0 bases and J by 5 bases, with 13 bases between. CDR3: CASSQSRASLTEAFF. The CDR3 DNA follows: TGCGCCAGCAGTCAATCGCGGGCATCCCTTACTGAAGCTTTCTTT.

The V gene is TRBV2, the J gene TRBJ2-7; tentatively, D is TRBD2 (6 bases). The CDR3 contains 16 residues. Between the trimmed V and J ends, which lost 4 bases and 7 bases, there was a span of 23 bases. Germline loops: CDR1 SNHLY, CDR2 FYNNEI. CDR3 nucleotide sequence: TGTGCCAGCAGTGTTAGCGGCCCGACCTCGAGTGGGGAGCAGTACTTC. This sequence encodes CASSVSGPTSSGEQYF.

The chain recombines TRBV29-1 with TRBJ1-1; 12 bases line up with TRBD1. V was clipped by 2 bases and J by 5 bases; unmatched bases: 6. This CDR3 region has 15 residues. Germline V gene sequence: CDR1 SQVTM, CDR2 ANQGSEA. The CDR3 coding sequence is TGCAGCGTTGAATTGGGGACAGGGGGCCCGACTGAAGCTTTCTTT. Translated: CSVELGTGGPTEAFF.

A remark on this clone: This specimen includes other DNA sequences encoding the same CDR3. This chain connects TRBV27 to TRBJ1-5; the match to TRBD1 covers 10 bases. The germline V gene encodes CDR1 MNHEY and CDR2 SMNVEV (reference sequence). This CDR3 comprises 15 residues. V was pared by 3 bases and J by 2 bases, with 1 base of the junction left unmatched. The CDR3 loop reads CASSLGTGGNQPQHF. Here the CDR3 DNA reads TGTGCCAGCAGTTTGGGGACAGGGGGCAATCAGCCCCAGCATTTT.

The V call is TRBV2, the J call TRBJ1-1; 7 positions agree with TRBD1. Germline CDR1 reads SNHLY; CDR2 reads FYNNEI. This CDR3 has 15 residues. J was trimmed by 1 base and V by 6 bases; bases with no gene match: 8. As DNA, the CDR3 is TGTGCCAGCAGGATACAGGGGATAACGAACACTGAAGCTTTCTTT. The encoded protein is CASRIQGITNTEAFF. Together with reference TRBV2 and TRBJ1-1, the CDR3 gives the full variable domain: EPEVTQTPSHQVTQMGQEVILRCVPISNHLYFYWYRQILGQKVEFLVSFYNNEISEKSEIFDDQFSVERPDGSNFTLKIRSTKLEDSAMYFCASRIQGITNTEAFFGQGTRLTVV.

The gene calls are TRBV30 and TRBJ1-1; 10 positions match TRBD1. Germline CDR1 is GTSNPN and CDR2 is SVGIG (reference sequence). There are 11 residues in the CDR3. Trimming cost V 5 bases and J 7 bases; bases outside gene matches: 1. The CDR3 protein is CAWGTGVEAFF. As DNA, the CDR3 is TGTGCCTGGGGGACAGGGGTTGAAGCTTTCTTT.

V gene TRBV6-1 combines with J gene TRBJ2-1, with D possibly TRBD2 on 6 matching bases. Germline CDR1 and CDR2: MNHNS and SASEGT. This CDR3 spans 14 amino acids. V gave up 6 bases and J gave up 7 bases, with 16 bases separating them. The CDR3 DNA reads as TGTGCCAGCAGCCAAGCCGTTGCGGGGAATGAGCAGTTCTTC. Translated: CASSQAVAGNEQFF.

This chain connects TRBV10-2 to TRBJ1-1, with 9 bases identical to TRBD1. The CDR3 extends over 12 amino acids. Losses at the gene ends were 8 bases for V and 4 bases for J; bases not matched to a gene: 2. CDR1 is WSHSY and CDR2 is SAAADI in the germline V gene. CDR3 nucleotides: TGCGCCAGCGGACAGGGGAGCACTGAAGCTTTCTTT. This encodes CASGQGSTEAFF.

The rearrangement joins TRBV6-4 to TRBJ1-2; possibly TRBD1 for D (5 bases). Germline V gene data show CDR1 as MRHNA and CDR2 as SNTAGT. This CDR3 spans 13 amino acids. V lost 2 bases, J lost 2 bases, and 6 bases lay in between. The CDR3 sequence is CASSDGGNYGYTF. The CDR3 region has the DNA TGTGCCAGCAGTGACGGGGGGAACTATGGCTACACCTTC.

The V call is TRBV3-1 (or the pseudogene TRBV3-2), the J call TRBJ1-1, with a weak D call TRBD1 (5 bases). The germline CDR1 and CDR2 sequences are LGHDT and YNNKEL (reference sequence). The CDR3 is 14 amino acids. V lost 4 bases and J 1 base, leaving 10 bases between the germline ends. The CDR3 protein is CASSPPGGNTEAFF. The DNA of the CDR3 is TGTGCCAGCAGCCCACCCGGGGGGAACACTGAAGCTTTCTTT.

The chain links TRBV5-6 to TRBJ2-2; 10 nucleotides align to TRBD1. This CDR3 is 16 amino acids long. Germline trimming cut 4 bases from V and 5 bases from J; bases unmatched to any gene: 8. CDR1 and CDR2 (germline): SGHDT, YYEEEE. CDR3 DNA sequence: TGTGCCAGCAGCCCGAGACAGGGGGCGGGGACCGGGGAGCTGTTTTTT. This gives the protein CASSPRQGAGTGELFF. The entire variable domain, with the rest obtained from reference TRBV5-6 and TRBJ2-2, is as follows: DAGVTQSPTHLIKTRGQQVTLRCSPKSGHDTVSWYQQALGQGPQFIFQYYEEEERQRGNFPDRFSGHQFPNYSSELNVNALLLGDSALYLCASSPRQGAGTGELFFGEGSRLTVL.

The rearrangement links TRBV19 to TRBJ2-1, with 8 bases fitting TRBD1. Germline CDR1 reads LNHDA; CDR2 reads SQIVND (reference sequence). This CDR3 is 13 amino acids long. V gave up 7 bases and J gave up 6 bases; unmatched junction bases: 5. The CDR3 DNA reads TGTGCCAGTACCCCGGACAGGGTCAATGAGCAGTTCTTC. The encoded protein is CASTPDRVNEQFF.

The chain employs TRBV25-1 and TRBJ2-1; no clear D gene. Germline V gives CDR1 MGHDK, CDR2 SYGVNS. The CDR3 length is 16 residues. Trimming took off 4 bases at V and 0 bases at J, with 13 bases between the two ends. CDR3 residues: CASSVGGPSSYNEQFF. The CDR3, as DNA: TGTGCCAGCAGTGTAGGCGGCCCGAGCTCCTACAATGAGCAGTTCTTC.

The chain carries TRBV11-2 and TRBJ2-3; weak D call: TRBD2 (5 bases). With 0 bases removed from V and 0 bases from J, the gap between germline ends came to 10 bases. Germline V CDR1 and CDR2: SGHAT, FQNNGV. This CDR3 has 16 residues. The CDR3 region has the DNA TGTGCCAGCAGCTTAGACGCGGGTACTAGCACAGATACGCAGTATTTT. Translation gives CASSLDAGTSTDTQYF.

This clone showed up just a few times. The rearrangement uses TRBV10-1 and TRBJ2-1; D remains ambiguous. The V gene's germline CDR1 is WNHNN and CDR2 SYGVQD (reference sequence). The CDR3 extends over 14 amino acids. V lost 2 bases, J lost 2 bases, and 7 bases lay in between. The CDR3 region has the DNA TGCGCCAGCAGTGAGGACTTACCCTACAATGAGCAGTTCTTC. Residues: CASSEDLPYNEQFF.

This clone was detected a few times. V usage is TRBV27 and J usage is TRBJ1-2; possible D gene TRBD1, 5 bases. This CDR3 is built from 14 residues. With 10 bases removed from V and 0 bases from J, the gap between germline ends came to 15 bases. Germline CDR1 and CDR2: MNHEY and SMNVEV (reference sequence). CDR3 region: CATSDKSANYGYTF. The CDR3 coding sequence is TGTGCCACCTCGGACAAAAGCGCTAACTATGGCTACACCTTC.

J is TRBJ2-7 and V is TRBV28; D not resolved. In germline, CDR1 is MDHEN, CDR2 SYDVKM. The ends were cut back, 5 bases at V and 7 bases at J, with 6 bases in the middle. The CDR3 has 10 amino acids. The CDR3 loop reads CASSQEEQYF. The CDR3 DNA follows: TGTGCCAGCAGTCAGGAAGAGCAGTACTTC. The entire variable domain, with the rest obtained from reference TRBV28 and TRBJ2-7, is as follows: DVKVTQSSRYLVKRTGEKVFLECVQDMDHENMFWYRQDPGLGLRLIYFSYDVKMKEKGDIPEGYSVSREKKERFSLILESASTNQTSMYLCASSQEEQYFGPGTRLTVT.

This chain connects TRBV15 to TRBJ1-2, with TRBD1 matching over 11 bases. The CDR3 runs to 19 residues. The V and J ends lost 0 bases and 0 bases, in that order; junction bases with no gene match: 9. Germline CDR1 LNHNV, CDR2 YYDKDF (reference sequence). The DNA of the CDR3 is TGTGCCACCAGCAGAGATATCTCCGGGACAGGGGGTACTAACTATGGCTACACCTTC. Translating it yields CATSRDISGTGGTNYGYTF.

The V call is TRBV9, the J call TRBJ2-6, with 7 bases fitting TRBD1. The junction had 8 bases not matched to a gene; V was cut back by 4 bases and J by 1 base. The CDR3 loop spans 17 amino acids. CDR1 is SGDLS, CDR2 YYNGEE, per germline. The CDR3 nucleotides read TGTGCCAGCAGCCCGTGGACAGGTAATTCTGGGGCCAACGTCCTGACTTTC. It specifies CASSPWTGNSGANVLTF.

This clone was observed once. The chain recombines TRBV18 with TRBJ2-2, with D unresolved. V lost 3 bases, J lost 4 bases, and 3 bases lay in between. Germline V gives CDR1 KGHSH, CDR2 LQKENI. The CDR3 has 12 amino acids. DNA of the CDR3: TGTGCCAGCTCACCTCTCACCGGGGAGCTGTTTTTT. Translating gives CASSPLTGELFF. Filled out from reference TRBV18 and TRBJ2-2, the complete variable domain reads NAGVMQNPRHLVRRRGQEARLRCSPMKGHSHVYWYRQLPEEGLKFMVYLQKENIIDESGMPKERFSAEFPKEGPSILRIQQVVRGDSAAYFCASSPLTGELFFGEGSRLTVL.

Here the CDR3 reads CASRTGSYNNSPLHF. The CDR3 nucleotides are TGTGCCAGCAGAACCGGGTCCTATAATAATTCACCCCTCCACTTT. This chain uses TRBV28 with TRBJ1-6; D unclear. CDR1 MDHEN and CDR2 SYDVKM come from the germline V gene. V shed 6 bases and J shed 5 bases, with 14 bases lying between them. CDR3 length: 15 amino acids.

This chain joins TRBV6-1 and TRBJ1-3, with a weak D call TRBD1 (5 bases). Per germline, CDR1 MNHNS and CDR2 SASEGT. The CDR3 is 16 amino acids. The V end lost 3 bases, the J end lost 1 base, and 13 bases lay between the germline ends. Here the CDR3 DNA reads TGTGCCAGCAGTGATTTTGGGGCCAATTCTGGAAACACCATATATTTT. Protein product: CASSDFGANSGNTIYF.

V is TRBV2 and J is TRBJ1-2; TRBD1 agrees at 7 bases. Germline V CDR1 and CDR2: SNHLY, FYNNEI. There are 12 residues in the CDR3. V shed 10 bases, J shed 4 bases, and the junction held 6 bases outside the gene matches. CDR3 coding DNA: TGTGCCACCGGGACAGAATCCTATGGCTACACCTTC. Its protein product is CATGTESYGYTF.